This TCR beta chain came from a study of cytomegalovirus exposure and HLA in healthy donors. Overall study context: In an early release, HLA-typed donors contributed about 79 million unique TCR sequences.

Primers: 60 Vbeta forward and 13 Jbeta reverse. Profiled with immunoSEQ multiplex PCR; TCRdb holds only in-frame clones, not every one. This sample has 150,000 to 200,000 clones; approximately 67% occur once, and the top ten carry approximately 4.5%. In the case of this clone: Antigen: not known.

The CDR3 loop spans 15 amino acids. The V gene's germline CDR1 is SNHLY and CDR2 FYNNEI. The V end was cut by 7 bases, the J end by 7 bases, with 23 bases between. Study-level points and caveats: TCR beta sequences numbering around 15,000 were associated with HLA alleles at 0.05 false discovery rate in a later analysis. Researchers reported in a later analysis that a missense DCLRE1C variant was tied to TCR beta V- and J-gene trimming. When the data were analyzed later, several of the most significant clusters appeared to be linked to common viral pathogens.

This clonotype originated in a woman under 30 in good health and CMV-seropositive. This sequence joins TRBV2 and TRBJ2-7; a possible D gene is TRBD1 (6 bases). Specimen: PBMCs. Written as DNA, the CDR3 is TGTGCCAGCATCGGAAGGGACAACGAGTCGTGGGAGCAGTACTTC. Translation: CASIGRDNESWEQYF.